Shown below are 21 T cell receptor beta chains from a single sample sequenced in a study of cytomegalovirus exposure and HLA in healthy donors. 60 Vbeta and 13 Jbeta primers were used in PCR. Here immunoSEQ multiplex PCR was the method, and the copy in TCRdb shows in-frame clones only, minus some. The table has over 90,000 clones, about three quarters seen once; the top ten hold approximately 16%. The sequencing sample was made of PBMCs. These TCRs come from a woman between 50 and 59 years old in good health and CMV-seropositive.

This chain connects TRBV10-3 to TRBJ2-1; 10 bases fit TRBD1. V lost 1 base and J lost 6; bases outside the gene matches: 9. CDR1 is ENHRY and CDR2 is SYGVKD in the germline V gene. This CDR3 contains 17 residues. The CDR3 sequence: CAISEYAGTGVGNEQFF. CDR3 nucleotides: TGTGCCATCAGTGAGTACGCCGGGACAGGGGTTGGCAATGAGCAGTTCTTC.

Many counts were recorded for this clone. This chain connects TRBV5-6 to TRBJ2-7, with 7 bases that match TRBD1. Germline-derived CDR1 and CDR2 are SGHDT and YYEEEE. V was clipped by 4 bases and J by 3 bases; unmatched bases: 13. CDR3 length equals 16 residues. DNA of the CDR3: TGTGCCAGCAGCCCCCGAAGGGACAGACCGATCTACGAGCAGTACTTC. This codes for CASSPRRDRPIYEQYF.

V usage is TRBV7-6 and J usage is TRBJ1-3; perhaps TRBD1 as D (5 bases). This CDR3 spans 18 amino acids. V lost 1 base, J lost 0 bases, and 16 bases lay in between. Germline V lookup: CDR1 SGHVS, CDR2 FNYEAQ. This chain's CDR3 is CASSLGRWGLSSGNTIYF. CDR3 in DNA: TGTGCCAGCAGCTTAGGGCGATGGGGCCTCTCCTCTGGAAACACCATATATTTT.

The rearrangement links TRBV5-1 to TRBJ1-2; maybe TRBD1 (6 bases). The germline V gene has CDR1 SGHRS and CDR2 YFSETQ. V lost 4 bases and J lost 4, with 8 bases in between. The CDR3 totals 12 residues. Here the CDR3 reads CASSPDSYGYTF. The CDR3 DNA reads as TGCGCCAGCAGCCCGGACAGCTATGGCTACACCTTC.

The V call is TRBV10-2, the J call TRBJ2-1; D is uncertain. V lost 7 bases, J lost 0 bases, and 16 bases lay in between. The CDR3 totals 16 residues. Germline values: CDR1 WSHSY, CDR2 SAAADI. The CDR3 reads CASTPPPRSSYNEQFF. As DNA, the CDR3 is TGCGCCAGCACTCCGCCCCCAAGGAGCTCCTACAATGAGCAGTTCTTC.

The chain joins TRBV29-1 to TRBJ2-3; D call uncertain. Trimming took off 5 bases at V and 1 base at J, with 7 bases between the two ends. Germline CDR1 SQVTM, CDR2 ANQGSEA. This CDR3 is 12 amino acids long. CDR3 in amino acids: CSVRRGTDTQYF. DNA of the CDR3: TGCAGCGTTAGACGGGGCACAGATACGCAGTATTTT.

V gene TRBV5-1 combines with J gene TRBJ2-4, with 7 positions matching TRBD1. Trimming took 4 bases from V and 1 from J; bases not matched to a gene: 11. CDR1 and CDR2 (germline): SGHRS, YFSETQ. CDR3 size: 17 residues. The CDR3 DNA sequence: TGCGCCAGCAGCCGGGACAGTGGGGACCTGGCCAAAAACATTCAGTACTTC. This translates into CASSRDSGDLAKNIQYF.

The genes are TRBV30 and TRBJ2-6; possibly TRBD2 for D (5 bases). Germline loops: CDR1 GTSNPN, CDR2 SVGIG (reference sequence). The CDR3 totals 15 residues. The V end was cut by 7 bases, the J end by 0 bases, with 13 bases between. The CDR3 DNA reads TGTGCCTTCGAGCGGCTCAACTCTGGGGCCAACGTCCTGACTTTC. Translated, it gives CAFERLNSGANVLTF.

V is TRBV27 and J is TRBJ1-5; D ambiguous. The V gene lost 3 bases and the J gene lost 4 bases, with 13 bases spanning the gap. The CDR3 covers 15 residues. Germline CDR1 reads MNHEY; CDR2 reads SMNVEV (reference sequence). The chain's CDR3 is CASSLLGRENQPQHF. The CDR3 region has the DNA TGTGCCAGCAGTTTGCTAGGGCGGGAAAATCAGCCCCAGCATTTT.

The rearrangement uses TRBV13 and TRBJ2-3; 8 nucleotides align to TRBD2. The CDR3 totals 15 residues. Germline lookup yields CDR1 PRHDT and CDR2 FYEKMQ (reference sequence). V gave up 5 bases and J gave up 4 bases; unmatched junction bases: 8. The CDR3, as DNA: TGTGCCAGCAGCCACGGCGGGAGGCCCGCAGATACGCAGTATTTT. It yields the protein CASSHGGRPADTQYF.

The chain carries TRBV7-6 and TRBJ1-6; D ambiguous. Germline V gives CDR1 SGHVS, CDR2 FNYEAQ. The V end was cut by 1 base, the J end by 5 bases, with 9 bases between. The CDR3 length is 15 residues. CDR3 sequence (DNA): TGTGCCAGCAGCTTAGAGGCGGGAAATAATTCACCCCTCCACTTT. This encodes CASSLEAGNNSPLHF.

The gene calls are TRBV11-2 and TRBJ2-1; 8 nucleotides line up with TRBD2. The CDR3 extends over 13 amino acids. Trimming took 7 bases from V and 13 from J; bases not matched to a gene: 12. Germline V gives CDR1 SGHAT, CDR2 FQNNGV. The CDR3 nucleotides are TGTGCCAGCACCCCGCGTCAGCGGGAGCCCCAGTTCTTC. Protein product: CASTPRQREPQFF.

J is TRBJ2-7 and V is TRBV2; D is unclear. CDR1 is SNHLY, CDR2 FYNNEI, per germline. The ends were cut back, 9 bases at V and 2 bases at J, with 11 bases in the middle. This CDR3 contains 12 residues. The CDR3 coding sequence is TGTGCCAGGAGGTTCGCGGCCTACGAGCAGTACTTC. Its protein product is CARRFAAYEQYF.

The chain carries TRBV11-2 and TRBJ1-2, with TRBD1 matching 7 bases. CDR3 length: 18 amino acids. CDR1 is SGHAT and CDR2 is FQNNGV in the germline V gene. V lost 7 bases, J lost 1 base, and 18 bases stayed unmatched. The CDR3 spells CASTDDRAGGLFNYGYTF. The CDR3 DNA follows: TGTGCCAGCACCGATGACAGGGCCGGAGGGCTTTTTAACTATGGCTACACCTTC.

This clone was counted a few times. The rearrangement joins TRBV7-6 to TRBJ2-5; no definite D call. The CDR3 runs 12 residues. Germline V gene sequence: CDR1 SGHVS, CDR2 FNYEAQ. The ends were cut back, 0 bases at V and 5 bases at J, with 4 bases in the middle. The CDR3: CASSLAGETQYF. CDR3 coding DNA: TGTGCCAGCAGCTTAGCGGGCGAGACCCAGTACTTC.

This clone has just one count. At one end, the junction sequence differs from germline, possibly due to a read error. The sample carries other DNA sequences with the same CDR3. The chain recombines TRBV7-2 with TRBJ1-1, with 7 bases that match TRBD1. The CDR3 sequence is 14 residues long. CDR1 SGHTA and CDR2 FQGNSA come from the germline V gene. DNA for the CDR3: TGTGCCAGCAGCCGGACAGGCCGGAACACTGAGGCTTTCTTT. This translates into CASSRTGRNTEAFF.

The chain couples TRBV7-2 to TRBJ2-7; 9 bases are a match to TRBD1. The germline CDR1 and CDR2 sequences are SGHTA and FQGNSA. After removal of 5 bases from V and 3 bases from J, the junction contained 5 bases not matched to a gene. The CDR3 length is 14 residues. CDR3 protein: CASSPRDRVYEQYF. In DNA form, the CDR3 reads TGTGCCAGCAGCCCTCGGGACAGGGTCTACGAGCAGTACTTC.

This chain links TRBV7-2 with TRBJ2-5, with 15 bases fitting TRBD2. This CDR3 spans 19 amino acids. Trimming removed 1 base from V and 5 bases from J; junction bases left unmatched: 11. CDR1 is SGHTA and CDR2 is FQGNSA in the germline V gene. The DNA for the CDR3 is TGTGCCAGCAGCTTAGGGGGACTAGCGGGAGGAGGACCTCAGGAGACCCAGTACTTC. Protein sequence: CASSLGGLAGGGPQETQYF.

This sequence joins TRBV7-7 and TRBJ2-7; tentative D call: TRBD1 (5 bases). V was shortened by 5 bases and J by 0 bases, with 8 bases between the two germline ends. This CDR3 is built from 13 residues. CDR1 is SSHAT and CDR2 is FNYEAQ in the germline V gene (reference sequence). The CDR3, as DNA: TGTGCCAGCAGCCCGGACAACTCCTACGAGCAGTACTTC. Translating gives CASSPDNSYEQYF.

The chain couples TRBV4-1 to TRBJ2-2; maybe TRBD1 (6 bases). Germline values: CDR1 MGHRA, CDR2 YSYEKL. The V gene lost 6 bases and the J gene lost 8 bases, with 10 bases spanning the gap. This CDR3 comprises 12 residues. The CDR3 DNA reads as TGCGCCAGCAGACACCAGGGGGGGGAGCTGTTTTTT. This gives the protein CASRHQGGELFF.

The rearrangement joins TRBV7-2 to TRBJ1-2; D call uncertain. There are 14 residues in the CDR3. Germline V gene data show CDR1 as SGHTA and CDR2 as FQGNSA. V was shortened by 6 bases and J by 2 bases, with 13 bases between the two germline ends. CDR3 sequence: CASSPRSGNYGYTF. DNA of the CDR3: TGTGCCAGCAGTCCTCGTTCGGGAAACTATGGCTACACCTTC. The variable domain in full, with the rest retrieved from reference TRBV7-2 and TRBJ1-2, is GAGVSQSPSNKVTEKGKDVELRCDPISGHTALYWYRQSLGQGLEFLIYFQGNSAPDKSGLPSDRFSAERTGGSVSTLTIQRTQQEDSAVYLCASSPRSGNYGYTFGSGTRLTVV.